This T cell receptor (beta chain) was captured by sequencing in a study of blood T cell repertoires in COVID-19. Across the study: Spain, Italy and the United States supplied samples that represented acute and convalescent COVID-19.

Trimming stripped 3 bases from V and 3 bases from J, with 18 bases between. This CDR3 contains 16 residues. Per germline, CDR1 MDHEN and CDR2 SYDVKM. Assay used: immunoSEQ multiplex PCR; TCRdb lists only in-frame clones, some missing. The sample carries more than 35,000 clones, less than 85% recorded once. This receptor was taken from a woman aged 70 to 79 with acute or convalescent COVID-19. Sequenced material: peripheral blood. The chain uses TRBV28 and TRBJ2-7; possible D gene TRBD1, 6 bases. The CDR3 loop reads CASSFPGQGNRYEQYF. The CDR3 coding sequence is TGTGCCAGCAGTTTTCCCGGGCAGGGGAACCGCTACGAGCAGTACTTC.